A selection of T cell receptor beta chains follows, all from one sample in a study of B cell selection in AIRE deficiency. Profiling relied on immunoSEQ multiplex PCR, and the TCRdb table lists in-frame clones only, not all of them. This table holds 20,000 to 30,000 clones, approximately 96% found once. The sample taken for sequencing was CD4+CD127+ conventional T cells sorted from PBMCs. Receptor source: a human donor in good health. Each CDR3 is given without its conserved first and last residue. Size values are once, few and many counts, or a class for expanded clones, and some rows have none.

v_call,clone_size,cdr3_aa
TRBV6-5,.,ASSLRDSPSGNTIY
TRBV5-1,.,ASSFSGGPGQNYEQY
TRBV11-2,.,ASSDRVTGNTIY
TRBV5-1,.,ASAQGGANEKLF
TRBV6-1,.,ASSEAASGSYGYT
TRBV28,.,ASSLSTGLNYGYT
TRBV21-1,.,ASSSQGDRVSETQY
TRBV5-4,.,ASSLEGVETQY
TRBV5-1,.,ASSLEGTGVLSGNTIY
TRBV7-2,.,ASSLAGGLETQY
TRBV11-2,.,ASSSTGIEQF
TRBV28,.,ASSFQNTEAF
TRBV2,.,ASSEGRVSTIY
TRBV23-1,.,ASSQRSRDGGGEQY
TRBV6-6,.,ASSPDRHEQY
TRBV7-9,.,ASRIPLTGYGEQY
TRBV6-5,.,ASSSRGVRTDTQY
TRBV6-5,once,ASSYSGRGQETQY
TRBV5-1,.,ASSWTGGYEQY
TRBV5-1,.,ASSPGGRSYNEQF
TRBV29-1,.,SVEGDQGARTEAF
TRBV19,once,ASSLLRGGGTDTQY
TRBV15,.,ATSRLGLADSHTFATGELF
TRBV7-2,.,ASSLLLAGGGELF
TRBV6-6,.,ASSFGQGTYEQY
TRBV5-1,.,ASSPDRVDTGELF
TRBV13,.,ASSLLVWRGGLAKNIQY
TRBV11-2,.,ASSFGRLLYEQY
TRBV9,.,ASSAKTGAEQY
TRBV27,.,ASSLGPDSNQPQH
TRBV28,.,ANSAGTGGETDTQY
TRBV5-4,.,ASSGGETQY
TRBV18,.,ASSPGGQINSPLH
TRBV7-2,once,ASSLGMGVWNSPLH
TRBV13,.,ASSLGTGTPGELF
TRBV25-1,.,ASSDTGRHSNQPQH
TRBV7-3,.,ASSLGPGSYEQY
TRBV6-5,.,ASRTGGIYEQY
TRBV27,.,ASSFPSGVNTGELF
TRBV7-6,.,ASSLAPVQGVVLNTEAF
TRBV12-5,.,ASAPREANQPQH
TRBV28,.,ASASGALDRDTEAF
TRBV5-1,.,ASSTEATSNEQF
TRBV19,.,ASSTHRGWQPQH
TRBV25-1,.,ASSEPQGASSPLH
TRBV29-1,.,SVDPDRGLQF
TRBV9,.,ASSVATGPSGETQY
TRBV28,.,ASSLPGSPPYEQY
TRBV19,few,ASSMNLGTDQPQH
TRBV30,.,AWSVQGGYEQY
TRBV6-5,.,ASSSQASNEKLF
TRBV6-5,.,ASRRQSNTEAF
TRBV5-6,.,ASGPAGQGNSPLH